This T cell receptor (beta chain) was identified during a study of control samples from healthy donors and cancer patients. Repertoires were generated with immunoSEQ multiplex PCR, while TCRdb's copy carries only in-frame clones and drops some. The table lists roughly 86,000 clones, over 90% of them singletons. This CDR3 has 14 amino acids. Germline loops: CDR1 MGHDK, CDR2 SYGVNS. The V gene lost 1 base and the J gene lost 10 bases, with 15 bases spanning the gap. The chain uses TRBV25-1 and TRBJ2-3; perhaps D is TRBD1 or TRBD2 (5 bases each). The clonotype was recovered from a woman younger than 45 in good health. The sample taken for sequencing was blood. The CDR3 sequence: CASSEFGTFGAQYF. The CDR3 DNA follows: TGTGCCAGCAGTGAATTCGGGACCTTTGGTGCGCAGTATTTT.